This TCR beta chain was obtained from a study of blood T cell repertoires in COVID-19. The germline V gene encodes CDR1 LNHDA and CDR2 SQIVND (reference sequence). This CDR3 contains 13 residues. Trimming shortened V by 9 bases and J by 4 bases, and 13 bases separated the two germline ends. Original analysis: Nucleated cell number was recorded as an estimate derived from reference gene primer amplification. Sequencing used immunoSEQ multiplex PCR; TCRdb keeps in-frame clones, though not all of them. V and J calls and clone size are given by that table; D and trimming were obtained from the DNA. The table lists 200,000 to 250,000 clones, approximately 87% of them singletons.

The sequenced sample was peripheral blood. The chain links TRBV19 to TRBJ1-5; the D is unclear. The clonotype originates from a man between 60 and 70 years old with acute or convalescent COVID-19. CDR3 protein: CASSSGRNQPQHF. The CDR3, as DNA: TGTGCCAGCTCGTCGGGTCGTAATCAGCCCCAGCATTTT.